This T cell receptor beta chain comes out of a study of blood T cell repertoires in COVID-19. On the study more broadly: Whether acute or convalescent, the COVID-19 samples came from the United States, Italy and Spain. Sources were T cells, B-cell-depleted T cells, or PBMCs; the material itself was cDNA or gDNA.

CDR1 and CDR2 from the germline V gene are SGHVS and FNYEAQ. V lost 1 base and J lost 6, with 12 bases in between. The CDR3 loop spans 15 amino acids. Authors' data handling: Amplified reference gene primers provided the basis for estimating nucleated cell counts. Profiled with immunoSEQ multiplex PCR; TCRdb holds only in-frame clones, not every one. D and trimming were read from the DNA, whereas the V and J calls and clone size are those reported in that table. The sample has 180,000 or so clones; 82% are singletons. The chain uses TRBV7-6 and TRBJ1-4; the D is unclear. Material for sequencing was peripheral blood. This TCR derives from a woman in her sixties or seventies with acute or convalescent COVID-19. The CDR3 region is CASSLVAGRDEKLFF. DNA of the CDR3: TGTGCCAGCAGCTTAGTAGCTGGGAGGGATGAAAAACTGTTTTTT. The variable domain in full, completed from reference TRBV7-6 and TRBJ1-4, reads GAGVSQSPRYKVTKRGQDVALRCDPISGHVSLYWYRQALGQGPEFLTYFNYEAQQDKSGLPNDRFSAERPEGSISTLTIQRTEQRDSAMYRCASSLVAGRDEKLFFGSGTQLSVL.